This TCR beta chain came from a study of cytomegalovirus exposure and HLA in healthy donors. Broader study findings: For cytomegalovirus status, the classifier reportedly gave diagnoses with high specificity and sensitivity. Per published accounts, TCR beta sequences correctly predicted the HLA-A and HLA-B alleles of most subjects. About 87% or about 30% of the time was how often most TCR beta V segments were productive, according to an earlier analysis. A later analysis linked a missense variant in DCLRE1C to the trimming of TCR beta V and J genes.

A multiplex PCR was run with 60 Vbeta primers and 13 Jbeta primers. Clones were sequenced by immunoSEQ multiplex PCR, and TCRdb holds only the in-frame ones, with some missing. The table shows about 110,000 clones, with around four fifths occurring only once. This clone has just a few counts. The antigen remains undetermined. CDR3 size: 15 residues. Trimming removed 1 base from V and 4 bases from J, with 10 bases in between. Germline V CDR1 and CDR2: MGHRA, YSYEKL. The source of this sequence is a man aged 50-60 years in good health and CMV-seronegative. The chain is built from TRBV4-1 and TRBJ1-4; D ambiguous. The sequenced material came from PBMCs. CDR3: CASSQGRSYNEKLFF. As DNA, the CDR3 is TGCGCCAGCAGCCAAGGGAGGAGCTATAATGAAAAACTGTTTTTT.